This entry lists 2 T cell receptor beta chains sequenced from one sample in a study of cytomegalovirus exposure and HLA in healthy donors. PCR primers comprised 60 Vbeta and 13 Jbeta primers. Measured with immunoSEQ multiplex PCR; TCRdb has only the in-frame clones, and not every one. The sample shows roughly 180,000 clones, around 80% of them seen only once. Sequencing was carried out using PBMCs. The receptors shown here come from a male donor in good health and CMV-seronegative.

The CDR3 sequence: CASKRQGAFNEKLFF. As DNA, the CDR3 is TGTGCCAGCAAACGACAGGGGGCGTTTAATGAAAAACTGTTTTTT. The gene calls are TRBV27 and TRBJ1-4, with 10 bases matching TRBD1. J was trimmed by 4 bases and V by 7 bases; bases with no gene match: 6. CDR3 length: 15 amino acids. Germline V CDR1 and CDR2: MNHEY, SMNVEV (reference sequence). Full variable domain (missing parts from reference TRBV27 and TRBJ1-4): EAQVTQNPRYLITVTGKKLTVTCSQNMNHEYMSWYRQDPGLGLRQIYYSMNVEVTDKGDVPEGYKVSRKEKRNFPLILESPSPNQTSLYFCASKRQGAFNEKLFFGSGTQLSVL.

This chain uses TRBV14 with TRBJ2-5; D perhaps matches TRBD2 (6 bases). V dropped 1 base and J dropped 4 bases, with 10 bases sitting between them. This CDR3 contains 14 residues. CDR1 is SGHDN, CDR2 FVKESK, per germline. The CDR3 sequence: CASSQVSGAETQYF. CDR3 nucleotide sequence: TGTGCCAGCAGCCAAGTGTCGGGAGCAGAGACCCAGTACTTC. Complete variable domain (other parts from reference TRBV14 and TRBJ2-5): EAGVTQFPSHSVIEKGQTVTLRCDPISGHDNLYWYRRVMGKEIKFLLHFVKESKQDESGMPNNRFLAERTGGTYSTLKVQPAELEDSGVYFCASSQVSGAETQYFGPGTRLLVL.